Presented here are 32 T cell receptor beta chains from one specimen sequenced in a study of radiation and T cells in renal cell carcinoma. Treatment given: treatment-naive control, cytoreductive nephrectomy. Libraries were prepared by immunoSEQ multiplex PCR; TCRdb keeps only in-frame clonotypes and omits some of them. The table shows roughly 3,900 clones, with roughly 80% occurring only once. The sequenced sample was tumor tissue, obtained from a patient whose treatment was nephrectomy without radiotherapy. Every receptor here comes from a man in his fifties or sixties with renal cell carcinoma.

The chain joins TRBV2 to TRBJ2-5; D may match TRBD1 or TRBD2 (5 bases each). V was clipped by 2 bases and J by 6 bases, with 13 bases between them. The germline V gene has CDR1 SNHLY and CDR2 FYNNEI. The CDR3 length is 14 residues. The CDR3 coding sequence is TGTGCCAGCAGTGAACCAGGGACGAAAAAGACCCAGTACTTC. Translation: CASSEPGTKKTQYF.

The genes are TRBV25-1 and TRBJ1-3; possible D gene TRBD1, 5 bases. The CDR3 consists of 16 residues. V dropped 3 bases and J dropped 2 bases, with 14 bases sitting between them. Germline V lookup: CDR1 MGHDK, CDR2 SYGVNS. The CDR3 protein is CASSDTVGEAGNTIYF. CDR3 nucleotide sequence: TGTGCCAGCAGTGACACAGTGGGGGAGGCTGGAAACACCATATATTTT.

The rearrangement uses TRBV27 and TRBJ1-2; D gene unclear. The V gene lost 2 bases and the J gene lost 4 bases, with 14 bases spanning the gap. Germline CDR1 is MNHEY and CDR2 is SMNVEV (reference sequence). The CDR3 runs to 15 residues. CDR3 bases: TGTGCCAGCAGTTTAGACCCCCGGGCCACCTATGGCTACACCTTC. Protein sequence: CASSLDPRATYGYTF.

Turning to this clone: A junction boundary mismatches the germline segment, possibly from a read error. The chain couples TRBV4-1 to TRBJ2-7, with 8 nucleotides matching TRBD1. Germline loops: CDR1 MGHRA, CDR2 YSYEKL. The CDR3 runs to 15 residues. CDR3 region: CASSQGQGGRYEQYF. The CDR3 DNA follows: TGCGCCAGCAGTCAAGGACAGGGTGGCCGCTACGAGCAGTACTTC.

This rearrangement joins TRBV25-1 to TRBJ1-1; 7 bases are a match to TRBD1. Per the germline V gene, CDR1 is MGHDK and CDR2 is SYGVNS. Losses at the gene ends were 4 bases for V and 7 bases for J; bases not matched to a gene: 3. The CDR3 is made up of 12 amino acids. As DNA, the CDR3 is TGTGCCAGCAGTGGAGGGACAGATGAAGCTTTCTTT. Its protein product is CASSGGTDEAFF.

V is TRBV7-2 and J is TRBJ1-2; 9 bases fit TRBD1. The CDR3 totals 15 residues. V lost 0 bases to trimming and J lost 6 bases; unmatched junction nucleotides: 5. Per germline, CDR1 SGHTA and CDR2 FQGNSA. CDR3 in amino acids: CASSLAGGQGHGYTF. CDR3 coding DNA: TGTGCCAGCAGCTTAGCGGGGGGACAGGGACATGGCTACACCTTC. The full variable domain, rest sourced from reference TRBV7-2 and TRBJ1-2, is GAGVSQSPSNKVTEKGKDVELRCDPISGHTALYWYRQSLGQGLEFLIYFQGNSAPDKSGLPSDRFSAERTGGSVSTLTIQRTQQEDSAVYLCASSLAGGQGHGYTFGSGTRLTVV.

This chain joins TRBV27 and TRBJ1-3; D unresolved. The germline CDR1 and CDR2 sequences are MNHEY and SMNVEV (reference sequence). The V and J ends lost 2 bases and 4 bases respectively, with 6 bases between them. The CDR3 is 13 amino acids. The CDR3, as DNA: TGTGCCAGCAGTTTACAGTTCGGAAACACCATATATTTT. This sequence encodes CASSLQFGNTIYF.

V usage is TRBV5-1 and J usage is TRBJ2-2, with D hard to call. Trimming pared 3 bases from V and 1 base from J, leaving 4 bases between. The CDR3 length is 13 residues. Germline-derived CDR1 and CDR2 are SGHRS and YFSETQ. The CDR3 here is CASSYRNTGELFF. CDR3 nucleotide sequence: TGCGCCAGCAGCTACAGGAACACCGGGGAGCTGTTTTTT. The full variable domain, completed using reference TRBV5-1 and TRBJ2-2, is KAGVTQTPRYLIKTRGQQVTLSCSPISGHRSVSWYQQTPGQGLQFLFEYFSETQRNKGNFPGRFSGRQFSNSRSEMNVSTLELGDSALYLCASSYRNTGELFFGEGSRLTVL.

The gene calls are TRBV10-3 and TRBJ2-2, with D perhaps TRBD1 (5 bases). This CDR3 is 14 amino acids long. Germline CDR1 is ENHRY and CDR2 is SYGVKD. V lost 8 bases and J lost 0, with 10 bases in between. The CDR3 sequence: CAIPTASNTGELFF. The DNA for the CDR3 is TGTGCCATCCCGACAGCCTCGAACACCGGGGAGCTGTTTTTT.

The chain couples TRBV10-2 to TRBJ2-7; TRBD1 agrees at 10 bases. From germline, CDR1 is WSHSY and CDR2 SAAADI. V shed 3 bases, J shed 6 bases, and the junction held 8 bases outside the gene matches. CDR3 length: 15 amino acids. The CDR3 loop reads CASSEILGQGREQYF. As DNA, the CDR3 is TGCGCCAGCAGTGAAATTCTGGGACAGGGGCGCGAGCAGTACTTC.

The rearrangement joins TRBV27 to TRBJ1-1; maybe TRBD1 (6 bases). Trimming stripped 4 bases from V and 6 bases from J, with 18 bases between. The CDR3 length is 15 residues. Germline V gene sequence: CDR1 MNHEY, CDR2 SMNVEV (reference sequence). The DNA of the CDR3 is TGTGCCAGCAGTTCCCAAAACAGGGATCGCTCTGAAGCTTTCTTT. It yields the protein CASSSQNRDRSEAFF.

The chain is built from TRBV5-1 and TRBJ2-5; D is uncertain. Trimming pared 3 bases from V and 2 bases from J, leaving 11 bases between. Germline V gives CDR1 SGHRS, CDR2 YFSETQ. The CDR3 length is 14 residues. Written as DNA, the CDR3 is TGCGCCAGCAGCTCATCGACCCAACAAGAGACCCAGTACTTC. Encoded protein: CASSSSTQQETQYF.

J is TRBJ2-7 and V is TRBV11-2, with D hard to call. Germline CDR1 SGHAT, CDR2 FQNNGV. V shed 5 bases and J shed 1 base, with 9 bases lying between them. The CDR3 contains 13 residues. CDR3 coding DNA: TGTGCCAGCAGCGTCTCCGGGTCCTACGAGCAGTACTTC. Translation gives CASSVSGSYEQYF.

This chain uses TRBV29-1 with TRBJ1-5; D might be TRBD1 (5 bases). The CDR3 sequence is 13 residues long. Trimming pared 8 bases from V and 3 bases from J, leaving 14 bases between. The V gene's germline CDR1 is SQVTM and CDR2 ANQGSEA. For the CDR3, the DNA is TGCAGCTATGGTGAGGGACTCAATCAGCCCCAGCATTTT. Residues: CSYGEGLNQPQHF. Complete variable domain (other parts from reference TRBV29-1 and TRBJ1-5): SAVISQKPSRDICQRGTSLTIQCQVDSQVTMMFWYRQQPGQSLTLIATANQGSEATYESGFVIDKFPISRPNLTFSTLTVSNMSPEDSSIYLCSYGEGLNQPQHFGDGTRLSIL.

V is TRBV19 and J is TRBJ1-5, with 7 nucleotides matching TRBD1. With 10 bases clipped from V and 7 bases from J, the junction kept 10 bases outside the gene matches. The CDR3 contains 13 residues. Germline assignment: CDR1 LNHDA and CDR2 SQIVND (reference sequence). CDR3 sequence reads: CATLQGIGQPQHF. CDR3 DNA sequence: TGTGCCACTTTACAGGGGATAGGGCAGCCCCAGCATTTT. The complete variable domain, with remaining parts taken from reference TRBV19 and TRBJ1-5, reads DGGITQSPKYLFRKEGQNVTLSCEQNLNHDAMYWYRQDPGQGLRLIYYSQIVNDFQKGDIAEGYSVSREKKESFPLTVTSAQKNPTAFYLCATLQGIGQPQHFGDGTRLSIL.

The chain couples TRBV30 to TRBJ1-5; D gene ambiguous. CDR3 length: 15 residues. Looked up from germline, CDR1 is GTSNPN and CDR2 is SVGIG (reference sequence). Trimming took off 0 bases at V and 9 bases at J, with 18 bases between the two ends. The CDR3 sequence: CAWSVLGDGSSPQHF. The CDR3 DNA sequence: TGTGCCTGGAGTGTACTCGGAGACGGGTCATCGCCCCAGCATTTT.

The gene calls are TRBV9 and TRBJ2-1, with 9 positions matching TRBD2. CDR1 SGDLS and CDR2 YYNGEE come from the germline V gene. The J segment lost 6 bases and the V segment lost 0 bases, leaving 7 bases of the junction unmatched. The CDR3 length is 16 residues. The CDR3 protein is CASSVAAGGPSNEQFF. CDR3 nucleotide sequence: TGTGCCAGCAGCGTAGCCGCGGGAGGGCCCAGCAATGAGCAGTTCTTC.

The CDR3 bases are TGTGCCAGCAGCTCGGGGGAAACCTACGAGCAGTACTTC. It codes for CASSSGETYEQYF. The chain couples TRBV7-6 to TRBJ2-7; possibly TRBD2 for D (6 bases). V was pared by 4 bases and J by 2 bases, with 9 bases between. The V gene's germline CDR1 is SGHVS and CDR2 FNYEAQ. The CDR3 loop spans 13 amino acids.

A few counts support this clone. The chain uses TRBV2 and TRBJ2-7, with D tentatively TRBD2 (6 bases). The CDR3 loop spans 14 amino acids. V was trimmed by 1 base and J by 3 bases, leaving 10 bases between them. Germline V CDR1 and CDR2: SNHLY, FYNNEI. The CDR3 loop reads CASSEGGTNYEQYF. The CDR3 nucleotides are TGTGCCAGCAGTGAAGGCGGGACCAACTACGAGCAGTACTTC.

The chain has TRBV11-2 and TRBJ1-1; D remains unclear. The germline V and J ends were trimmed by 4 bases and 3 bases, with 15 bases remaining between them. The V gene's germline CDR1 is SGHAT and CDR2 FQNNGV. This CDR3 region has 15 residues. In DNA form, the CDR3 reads TGTGCCAGCAGCTCGGGCCCGGATTGGGACACTGAAGCTTTCTTT. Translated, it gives CASSSGPDWDTEAFF. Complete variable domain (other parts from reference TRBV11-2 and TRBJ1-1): EAGVAQSPRYKIIEKRQSVAFWCNPISGHATLYWYQQILGQGPKLLIQFQNNGVVDDSQLPKDRFSAERLKGVDSTLKIQPAKLEDSAVYLCASSSGPDWDTEAFFGQGTRLTVV.

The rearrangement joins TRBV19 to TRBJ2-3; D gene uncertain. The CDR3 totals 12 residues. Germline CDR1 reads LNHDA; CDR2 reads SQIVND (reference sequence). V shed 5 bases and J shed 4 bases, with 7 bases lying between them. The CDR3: CASSWLADTQYF. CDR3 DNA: TGTGCCAGTAGTTGGTTGGCAGATACGCAGTATTTT.

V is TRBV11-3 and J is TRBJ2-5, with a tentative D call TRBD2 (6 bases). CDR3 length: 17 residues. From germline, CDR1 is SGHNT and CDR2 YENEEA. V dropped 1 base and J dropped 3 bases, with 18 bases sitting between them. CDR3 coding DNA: TGTGCCAGCAGCTTAGTTGGGGTTGTGGGACTCGAAGAGACCCAGTACTTC. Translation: CASSLVGVVGLEETQYF.

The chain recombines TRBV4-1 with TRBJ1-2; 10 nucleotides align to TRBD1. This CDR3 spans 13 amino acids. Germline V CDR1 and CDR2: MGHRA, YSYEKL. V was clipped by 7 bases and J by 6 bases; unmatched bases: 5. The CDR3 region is CASTRDRGHGYTF. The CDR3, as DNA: TGCGCCAGCACCCGGGACAGGGGTCATGGCTACACCTTC.

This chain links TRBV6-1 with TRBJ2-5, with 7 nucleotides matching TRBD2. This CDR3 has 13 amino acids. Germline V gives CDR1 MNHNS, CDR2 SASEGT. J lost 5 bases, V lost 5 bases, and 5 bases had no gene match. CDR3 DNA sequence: TGTGCCAGCAGTCGAGGGGAGGGGGAGACCCAGTACTTC. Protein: CASSRGEGETQYF.

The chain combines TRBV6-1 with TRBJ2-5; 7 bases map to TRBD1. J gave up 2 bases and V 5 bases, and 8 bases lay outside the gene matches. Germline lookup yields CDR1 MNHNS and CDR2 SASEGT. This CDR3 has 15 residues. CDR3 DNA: TGTGCCAGCAGTCCTAACCGGGACAGTCAAGAGACCCAGTACTTC. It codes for CASSPNRDSQETQYF.

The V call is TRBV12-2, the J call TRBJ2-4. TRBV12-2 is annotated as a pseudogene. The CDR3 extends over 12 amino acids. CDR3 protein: CASRLAGDIQYF. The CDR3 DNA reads TGTGCAAGTCGCTTAGCGGGGGACATTCAGTACTTC.

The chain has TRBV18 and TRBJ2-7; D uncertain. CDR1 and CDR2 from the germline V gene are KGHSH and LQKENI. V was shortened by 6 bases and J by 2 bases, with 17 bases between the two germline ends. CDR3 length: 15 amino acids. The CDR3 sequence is CASSQGGGAAYEQYF. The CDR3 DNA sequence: TGTGCCAGCTCGCAAGGCGGCGGCGCTGCCTACGAGCAGTACTTC.

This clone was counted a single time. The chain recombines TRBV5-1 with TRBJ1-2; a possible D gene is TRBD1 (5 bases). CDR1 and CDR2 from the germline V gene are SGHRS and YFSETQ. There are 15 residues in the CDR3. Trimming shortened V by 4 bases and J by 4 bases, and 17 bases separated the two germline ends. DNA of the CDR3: TGCGCCAGCAGCGAAGCATCTCCGGGGGGCTATGGCTACACCTTC. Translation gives CASSEASPGGYGYTF.

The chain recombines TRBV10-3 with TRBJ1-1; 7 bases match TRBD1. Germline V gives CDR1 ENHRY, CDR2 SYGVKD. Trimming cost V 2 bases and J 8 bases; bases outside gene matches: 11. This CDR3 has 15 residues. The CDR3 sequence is CAISEHRDSKSEAFF. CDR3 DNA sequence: TGTGCCATCAGTGAGCATAGGGACAGTAAGAGCGAAGCTTTCTTT.

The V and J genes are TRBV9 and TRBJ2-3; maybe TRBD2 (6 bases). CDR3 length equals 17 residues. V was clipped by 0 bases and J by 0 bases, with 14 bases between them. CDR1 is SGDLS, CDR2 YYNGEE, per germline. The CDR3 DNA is TGTGCCAGCAGCGTAGTAGCGGCTAGCCTAAGCACAGATACGCAGTATTTT. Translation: CASSVVAASLSTDTQYF.

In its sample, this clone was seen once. CDR3: CASSSSETLPYNEQFF. The CDR3 DNA sequence: TGTGCCAGCAGTTCGAGTGAGACCTTGCCCTACAATGAGCAGTTCTTC. This sequence joins TRBV6-6 and TRBJ2-1; D remains ambiguous. V dropped 4 bases and J dropped 2 bases, with 15 bases sitting between them. CDR3 length: 16 residues. Germline V gives CDR1 MNHNY, CDR2 SVGAGI (reference sequence).

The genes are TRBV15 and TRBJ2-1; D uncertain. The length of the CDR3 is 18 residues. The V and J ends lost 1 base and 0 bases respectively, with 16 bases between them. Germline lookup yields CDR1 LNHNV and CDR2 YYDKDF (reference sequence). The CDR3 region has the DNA TGTGCCACCAGCAGAGTGGGGTTTGACACCTACTCCTACAATGAGCAGTTCTTC. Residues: CATSRVGFDTYSYNEQFF.